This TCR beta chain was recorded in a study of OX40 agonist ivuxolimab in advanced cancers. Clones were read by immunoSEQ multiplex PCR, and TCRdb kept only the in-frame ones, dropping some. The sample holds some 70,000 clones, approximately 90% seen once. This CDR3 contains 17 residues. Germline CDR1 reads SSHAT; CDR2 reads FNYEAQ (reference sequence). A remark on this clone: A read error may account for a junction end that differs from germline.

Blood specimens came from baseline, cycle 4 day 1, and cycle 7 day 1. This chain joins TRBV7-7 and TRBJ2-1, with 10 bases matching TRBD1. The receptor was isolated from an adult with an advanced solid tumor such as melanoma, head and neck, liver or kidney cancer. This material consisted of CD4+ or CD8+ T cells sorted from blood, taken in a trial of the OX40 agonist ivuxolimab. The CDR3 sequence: CASSLLAGTGVRNEQFF. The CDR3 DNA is TGTGCTAGCAGCTTACTCGCCGGGACAGGGGTGAGGAATGAGCAGTTCTTC.